Listed below are T cell receptor beta chains from one sample, sequenced in a study of blood T cell repertoires in COVID-19. TCRdb's copy holds only in-frame clones and misses some; the assay was immunoSEQ multiplex PCR. The sample consists of fewer than 180,000 clones, 86% of them appearing once. The sample taken for sequencing was peripheral blood. The receptors shown here come from a man between 65 and 85 years old with acute or convalescent COVID-19. Each CDR3 is given with its conserved first and last residue. Rows may omit the clone size; those that give it use once, few, many or a size class.

size,length,V,J,CDR3
.,14,TRBV5-6,TRBJ2-2,CASSLGGNTGELFF
.,14,TRBV5-1,TRBJ2-1,CASKGLAGGVEQFF
.,15,TRBV2,TRBJ2-4,CASRGAGGAKNIQYF
.,13,TRBV11-2,TRBJ2-7,CASSPALFREQYF
.,18,TRBV5-1,TRBJ2-1,CASSLESPLAGGNQGQFF
.,14,TRBV6-5,TRBJ1-3,CASSYDNSGNTIYF
.,14,TRBV7-8,TRBJ1-6,CASSSRQGQSPLHF
.,14,TRBV19,TRBJ2-2,CASAGTVNTGELFF
once,14,TRBV5-1,TRBJ2-3,CASSFRQGTDTQYF
.,15,TRBV7-9,TRBJ2-3,CASSSPTGRSDTQYF
.,15,TRBV6-5,TRBJ2-7,CASSPATSPPYEQYF
.,15,TRBV28,TRBJ2-7,CASSSPGGSSYEQYF
.,15,TRBV24-1,TRBJ1-3,CATSDRGGSGNTIYF
once,17,TRBV5-4,TRBJ1-6,CASSSVLGTGGDSPLHF
few,15,TRBV7-7,TRBJ2-2,CASSPGTPNTGELFF
.,17,TRBV10-2,TRBJ2-1,CASSVPTSGSIYNEQFF
.,16,TRBV4-3,TRBJ2-2,CASSPSDRANTGELFF
.,17,TRBV9,TRBJ2-1,CASSVAGTSGSRNEQFF
.,15,TRBV2,TRBJ2-2,CASSSGKRQFGELFF
once,15,TRBV30,TRBJ2-3,CAWSVGTADTDTQYF
.,11,TRBV20-1,TRBJ1-1,CSGGQNTEAFF
.,15,TRBV7-3,TRBJ1-1,CASSPGQGKGTEAFF
.,16,TRBV14,TRBJ2-6,CASSQERGSGANVLTF
.,18,TRBV28,TRBJ1-2,CASSSPSPGQGSGDGYTF
.,15,TRBV11-3,TRBJ2-5,CASSLGGNPQETQYF
few,16,TRBV5-1,TRBJ2-3,CASSLLAEGDTDTQYF
.,14,TRBV5-1,TRBJ2-2,CASSLGGGTGELFF
.,16,TRBV6-5,TRBJ2-7,CASSYISGASWDEQYF
.,16,TRBV5-6,TRBJ2-3,CASSSGTSGKTDTQYF
medium-sized,12,TRBV12-3/TRBV12-4,TRBJ2-2,CASSWPHGELFF
.,15,TRBV10-3,TRBJ2-1,CAISPALGSYNEQFF
few,14,TRBV7-9,TRBJ2-2,CASSLDWNTGELFF
.,14,TRBV28,TRBJ2-2,CASSFRVATGELFF
.,13,TRBV25-1,TRBJ1-1,CASSGQGAAEAFF
.,16,TRBV6-5,TRBJ2-7,CASSFLFQGGTYEQYF
once,15,TRBV11-2,TRBJ1-1,CASSLVRAGINEAFF
.,18,TRBV7-3,TRBJ1-1,CASSLNPGDRGQNTEAFF
.,15,TRBV19,TRBJ2-7,CASSNLRGWSYEQYF
.,15,TRBV5-1,TRBJ1-3,CASSKEVNSGNTIYF
.,15,TRBV7-8,TRBJ2-7,CASSQLVGAPGEQYF
.,15,TRBV19,TRBJ2-3,CASSMRASSTDTQYF
once,14,TRBV6-5,TRBJ2-1,CASKRAGGLDEQFF
.,13,TRBV9,TRBJ2-1,CASSLLAYNEQFF
.,15,TRBV2,TRBJ2-1,CASSDLASGNNEQFF
.,15,TRBV9,TRBJ2-3,CASSVGILETDTQYF
.,14,TRBV24-1,TRBJ1-3,CATKGPLRRNTIYF
.,13,TRBV29-1,TRBJ2-3,CSVGLAGGDTQYF